One and the same sample provided the 11 T cell receptor beta chains below, sequenced in a study of T cell responses to AZD1222 COVID-19 vaccine. TCRdb keeps only in-frame clones here, not all; method: immunoSEQ multiplex PCR. The sample yields about 110,000 clones, about 95% seen once. Sequencing was performed on peripheral blood, taken 28 days after the second AZD1222 dose. The receptors shown here come from an adult who received the AZD1222 COVID-19 vaccine.

The V gene is TRBV7-2, the J gene TRBJ2-1; 14 bases agree with TRBD2. This CDR3 comprises 15 residues. V gave up 6 bases and J gave up 9 bases; unmatched junction bases: 7. The germline V gene has CDR1 SGHTA and CDR2 FQGNSA. The CDR3, as DNA: TGTGCCAGCAGACAGGGACTAGCGGGAGTTATTGAGCAGTTCTTC. Residues: CASRQGLAGVIEQFF.

The chain employs TRBV19 and TRBJ1-2, with no clear D. In germline, CDR1 is LNHDA, CDR2 SQIVND (reference sequence). The V and J ends lost 6 bases and 1 base respectively, with 9 bases between them. The CDR3 is 13 residues long. CDR3 nucleotides: TGTGCCAGTAGCCTCGGGCTTAACTATGGCTACACCTTC. Translated: CASSLGLNYGYTF. The variable domain in full, completed from reference TRBV19 and TRBJ1-2, reads DGGITQSPKYLFRKEGQNVTLSCEQNLNHDAMYWYRQDPGQGLRLIYYSQIVNDFQKGDIAEGYSVSREKKESFPLTVTSAQKNPTAFYLCASSLGLNYGYTFGSGTRLTVV.

V is TRBV5-5 and J is TRBJ1-1; D call uncertain. CDR1 is SGHKS and CDR2 is YYEKEE in the germline V gene (reference sequence). Trimming left V 2 bases short and J 7 bases short, with 12 bases between. The CDR3 is 13 residues long. In DNA form, the CDR3 reads TGTGCCAGCAGCTTAGGAGACGCTCTTGAAGCTTTCTTT. This translates into CASSLGDALEAFF.

This chain uses TRBV6-6 with TRBJ1-1; D unclear. V lost 6 bases and J lost 6, with 14 bases in between. CDR1 is MNHNY and CDR2 is SVGAGI in the germline V gene (reference sequence). This CDR3 comprises 13 residues. CDR3 sequence: CASSLERTAEAFF. The CDR3 DNA reads as TGTGCCAGCAGCCTAGAACGGACGGCTGAAGCTTTCTTT.

The chain recombines TRBV5-1 with TRBJ2-1; the D is unclear. This CDR3 has 15 amino acids. Germline-derived CDR1 and CDR2 are SGHRS and YFSETQ. V was pared by 0 bases and J by 0 bases, with 7 bases between. The CDR3 loop reads CASSLGVGSYNEQFF. The DNA for the CDR3 is TGCGCCAGCAGCTTGGGGGTGGGCTCCTACAATGAGCAGTTCTTC.

The chain employs TRBV18 and TRBJ1-6, with D perhaps TRBD1 (6 bases). Germline values: CDR1 KGHSH, CDR2 LQKENI. The CDR3 spans 14 residues. Between the trimmed V and J ends, which lost 8 bases and 5 bases, there was a span of 13 bases. CDR3 coding DNA: TGTGCCAGCACGAGGGACATACATAATTCACCCCTCCACTTT. Amino acid sequence: CASTRDIHNSPLHF.

CDR3 amino acids: CASSITGGAGQPQHF. CDR3 DNA sequence: TGTGCCAGTAGTATTACAGGAGGGGCCGGTCAGCCCCAGCATTTT. The chain joins TRBV19 to TRBJ1-5; tentatively, D is TRBD1 (5 bases). Germline lookup yields CDR1 LNHDA and CDR2 SQIVND (reference sequence). CDR3 length: 15 amino acids. V dropped 3 bases and J dropped 6 bases, with 15 bases sitting between them. Complete variable domain (other parts from reference TRBV19 and TRBJ1-5): DGGITQSPKYLFRKEGQNVTLSCEQNLNHDAMYWYRQDPGQGLRLIYYSQIVNDFQKGDIAEGYSVSREKKESFPLTVTSAQKNPTAFYLCASSITGGAGQPQHFGDGTRLSIL.

This chain joins TRBV9 and TRBJ2-1; TRBD2 is a possible D gene (6 bases). This CDR3 comprises 15 residues. Looked up from germline, CDR1 is SGDLS and CDR2 is YYNGEE. V lost 3 bases, J lost 4 bases, and 14 bases lay in between. CDR3 protein: CASSALAEIYNEQFF. CDR3 DNA sequence: TGTGCCAGCAGCGCATTAGCGGAGATATACAATGAGCAGTTCTTC.

The V and J genes are TRBV27 and TRBJ1-1; D perhaps matches TRBD1 (6 bases). The V gene's germline CDR1 is MNHEY and CDR2 SMNVEV (reference sequence). The length of the CDR3 is 15 residues. V was shortened by 5 bases and J by 7 bases, with 20 bases between the two germline ends. The CDR3 loop reads CASSLQTTGSFEAFF. In nucleotides, the CDR3 is TGTGCCAGCAGTCTTCAAACCACAGGGAGTTTTGAAGCTTTCTTT.

J is TRBJ1-2 and V is TRBV27; a weak D match, TRBD1 (5 bases). With 0 bases removed from V and 2 bases from J, the gap between germline ends came to 7 bases. The CDR3 totals 14 residues. Looked up from germline, CDR1 is MNHEY and CDR2 is SMNVEV (reference sequence). The CDR3 region has the DNA TGTGCCAGCAGTTTATCGTGGGGGAACTATGGCTACACCTTC. This sequence encodes CASSLSWGNYGYTF.

This clone was detected only once. The rearrangement uses TRBV5-1 and TRBJ1-6, with TRBD1 identical over 7 bases. Germline V lookup: CDR1 SGHRS, CDR2 YFSETQ. The CDR3 spans 13 residues. With 0 bases clipped from V and 10 bases from J, the junction kept 1 base outside the gene matches. CDR3 residues: CASSLEGASPLHF. The CDR3 nucleotides are TGCGCCAGCAGCTTGGAGGGGGCATCACCCCTCCACTTT.